This paragraph reports one TCR beta chain. Its antigen is unknown. A J-beta primer mix and a sample-barcoded 5' primer were used in a second PCR of about 6 to 12 cycles. Via MiXCR, TCRdb re-called the 5' RACE reads, giving one row per CDR3 protein. The table lists 890,000 or so distinct CDR3 sequences, roughly 60% of them singletons. The sample comes from a study of blood T cells in healthy people across ages. Study details: There was about one barcoded beta molecule captured by template switching per two T cells.

Broader study findings: Expanded clonotype changes were possibly confounded by unknown donor CMV status.

Those donating, healthy Caucasian individuals from Russia, were aged 6 to 90. Per individual sample, total RNA of at least 5 micrograms was extracted. The V gene's germline CDR1 is SGHTA and CDR2 FQGNSA. CDR3 length equals 16 residues. The V gene end was trimmed by 5 bases and the J gene end by 12 bases; junction bases not matched to a gene: 18. V and J are TRBV7-2 and TRBJ1-4, with TRBD1 matching 7 bases. Sample: blood. This clonotype was obtained from a man aged 30-40 years in good health. The CDR3 is CASSTNPTGRGEELFF. The CDR3 DNA reads TGTGCCAGCAGCACGAACCCGACAGGGCGGGGGGAAGAACTGTTTTTT.